Each of the 2 T cell receptor beta chains below was sequenced from the same sample in a study of control samples from healthy donors and cancer patients. Profiling relied on immunoSEQ multiplex PCR, and the TCRdb table lists in-frame clones only, not all of them. The sample yields about 140,000 clones, 80% to 90% seen once. The sample consisted of blood. The source is a man aged 18 to 30 in good health.

The V gene is TRBV7-9, the J gene TRBJ1-6; D is unclear. V was clipped by 3 bases and J by 7 bases, with 16 bases between them. This CDR3 is 16 amino acids long. Germline V gives CDR1 SEHNR, CDR2 FQNEAQ (reference sequence). DNA of the CDR3: TGTGCCAGCAGCTTGCAAGGGAGAGGCGGGAATTCACCCCTCCACTTT. It specifies CASSLQGRGGNSPLHF.

This chain joins TRBV6-2 or TRBV6-3 and TRBJ2-4, with TRBD2 identical over 7 bases. This CDR3 contains 13 residues. With V trimmed by 0 bases and J by 7 bases, 0 bases remained unmatched. The V gene's germline CDR1 is MNHEY and CDR2 SVGEGT. For the CDR3, the DNA is TGTGCCAGCAGTTACTCGCGGGGGAACATTCAGTACTTC. This codes for CASSYSRGNIQYF.